The 20 T cell receptor beta chains in this list originate from one sample, sequenced in a study of cytomegalovirus exposure and HLA in healthy donors. In the PCR, 60 Vbeta and 13 Jbeta primers were used. Assay: immunoSEQ multiplex PCR; the TCRdb copy retains only in-frame clones and omits some. The data hold fewer than 95,000 clones, with 85% observed a single time. The sample taken for sequencing was PBMCs. The receptor source for this set is a man aged 40-49 years in good health and CMV-seropositive.

V gene TRBV18 combines with J gene TRBJ2-3, with no clear D. The V gene lost 6 bases and the J gene lost 2 bases, with 12 bases spanning the gap. CDR1 is KGHSH, CDR2 LQKENI, per germline. The CDR3 sequence is 14 residues long. The DNA for the CDR3 is TGTGCCAGCTCGATCCAGTCCCCCACAGATACGCAGTATTTT. It specifies CASSIQSPTDTQYF.

This clone was recorded only once. The rearrangement uses TRBV27 and TRBJ2-7, with 9 bases that match TRBD2. The CDR3 is 15 amino acids. Germline V gene lookup returns CDR1 MNHEY and CDR2 SMNVEV (reference sequence). The ends lost 2 bases at V and 6 bases at J; junction bases unmatched: 8. The CDR3 DNA reads as TGTGCCAGCAGTTTACTGGCTAGCGGGACCTTCGAGCAGTACTTC. This encodes CASSLLASGTFEQYF.

The chain uses TRBV15 and TRBJ1-1; 7 bases are shared with TRBD1. CDR3 length: 15 amino acids. V shed 2 bases, J shed 6 bases, and the junction held 9 bases outside the gene matches. Looked up from germline, CDR1 is LNHNV and CDR2 is YYDKDF (reference sequence). DNA of the CDR3: TGTGCCACCAGCAGAACAGGACAGGCTGACTCTGAAGCTTTCTTT. Translating it yields CATSRTGQADSEAFF.

This sequence joins TRBV19 and TRBJ2-5; 8 bases are shared with TRBD1. CDR1 and CDR2 from the germline V gene are LNHDA and SQIVND (reference sequence). J lost 5 bases, V lost 4 bases, and 15 bases had no gene match. The CDR3 length is 17 residues. This CDR3 reads CASSKSMGNRGRETQYF. DNA for the CDR3: TGTGCCAGTAGTAAATCTATGGGGAACAGGGGGAGGGAGACCCAGTACTTC. Complete variable domain (other parts from reference TRBV19 and TRBJ2-5): DGGITQSPKYLFRKEGQNVTLSCEQNLNHDAMYWYRQDPGQGLRLIYYSQIVNDFQKGDIAEGYSVSREKKESFPLTVTSAQKNPTAFYLCASSKSMGNRGRETQYFGPGTRLLVL.

The chain uses TRBV15 and TRBJ1-4; D gene ambiguous. Trimming took off 0 bases at V and 1 base at J, with 3 bases between the two ends. The CDR3 is 14 amino acids. Germline V CDR1 and CDR2: LNHNV, YYDKDF (reference sequence). Here the CDR3 DNA reads TGTGCCACCAGCAGAGATAGAACTAATGAAAAACTGTTTTTT. It codes for CATSRDRTNEKLFF.

V gene TRBV4-1 combines with J gene TRBJ2-1, with D maybe TRBD2 (6 bases). Germline V gives CDR1 MGHRA, CDR2 YSYEKL. The CDR3 totals 15 residues. V was pared by 0 bases and J by 8 bases, with 14 bases between. The chain's CDR3 is CASSQDSRTIYEQFF. The CDR3 nucleotides read TGCGCCAGCAGCCAAGATTCTCGGACTATTTATGAGCAGTTCTTC.

The rearrangement uses TRBV11-3 and TRBJ1-1; D gene uncertain. This CDR3 contains 12 residues. Germline-derived CDR1 and CDR2 are SGHNT and YENEEA. Trimming pared 2 bases from V and 2 bases from J, leaving 3 bases between. The DNA of the CDR3 is TGTGCCAGCAGCTTATCTAACACTGAAGCTTTCTTT. Protein: CASSLSNTEAFF.

The chain recombines TRBV5-8 with TRBJ2-7, with 13 bases matching TRBD2. V shed 4 bases, J shed 3 bases, and the junction held 4 bases outside the gene matches. Germline V gene data show CDR1 as SGHTS and CDR2 as YDEGEE. This CDR3 has 15 residues. The CDR3 coding sequence is TGTGCCAGCAGCCGGGGACTAGCGGGGAACTACGAGCAGTACTTC. It is translated as CASSRGLAGNYEQYF.

The chain links TRBV19 to TRBJ2-7, with D maybe TRBD2 (6 bases). This CDR3 comprises 14 residues. Germline-derived CDR1 and CDR2 are LNHDA and SQIVND (reference sequence). V gave up 5 bases and J gave up 4 bases, with 15 bases separating them. CDR3 amino acids: CASSLVGAGYEQYF. CDR3 DNA: TGTGCCAGTAGTCTTGTGGGTGCGGGATACGAGCAGTACTTC.

The CDR3 DNA sequence: TGTGCCAGCAGCTTAGGGACAGGGTCACGAGAGACCCAGTACTTC. This codes for CASSLGTGSRETQYF. The chain is built from TRBV7-8 and TRBJ2-5; 8 bases fit TRBD1. The CDR3 is made up of 15 amino acids. CDR1 is SGHVS and CDR2 is FQNEAQ in the germline V gene. V dropped 1 base and J dropped 4; count of bases not matched to a gene: 5.

This chain uses TRBV11-1 with TRBJ2-5; 10 bases match TRBD2. The germline gives CDR1 SGHAT, CDR2 FQDESV (reference sequence). The CDR3 consists of 16 residues. V lost 2 bases to trimming and J lost 5 bases; unmatched junction nucleotides: 8. Here the CDR3 reads CASSLLTSGIPETQYF. In DNA form, the CDR3 reads TGTGCCAGCAGCTTACTAACTAGCGGGATACCGGAGACCCAGTACTTC.

The chain employs TRBV29-1 and TRBJ2-3; 11 positions match TRBD2. The CDR3 length is 14 residues. The V gene end was trimmed by 6 bases and the J gene end by 1 base; junction bases not matched to a gene: 3. The germline CDR1 and CDR2 sequences are SQVTM and ANQGSEA. The CDR3 spells CSVHSGRGTDTQYF. As DNA, the CDR3 is TGCAGCGTGCATAGCGGGAGGGGCACAGATACGCAGTATTTT.

The gene calls are TRBV9 and TRBJ1-2, with a tentative D call TRBD1 (5 bases). Trimming shortened V by 3 bases and J by 3 bases, and 15 bases separated the two germline ends. The CDR3 has 15 amino acids. From germline, CDR1 is SGDLS and CDR2 YYNGEE. Here the CDR3 DNA reads TGTGCCAGCAGCGGAACAGGACATTTTTACTATGGCTACACCTTC. Translation: CASSGTGHFYYGYTF.

The sample holds a few counts of this clone. Here the CDR3 reads CASSFLSGDTQYF. The CDR3 DNA follows: TGTGCCAGCAGCTTCCTTTCCGGAGATACGCAGTATTTT. This sequence joins TRBV13 and TRBJ2-3; D unresolved. Between the trimmed V and J ends, which lost 3 bases and 5 bases, there was a span of 9 bases. CDR1 is PRHDT, CDR2 FYEKMQ, per germline (reference sequence). The CDR3 length is 13 residues.

This clone has a single count. Additional DNA sequences in this sample encode the identical CDR3. The gene calls are TRBV27 and TRBJ1-2, with 8 nucleotides matching TRBD1. CDR1 and CDR2 from the germline V gene are MNHEY and SMNVEV (reference sequence). V shed 10 bases, J shed 3 bases, and the junction held 13 bases outside the gene matches. This CDR3 contains 15 residues. The CDR3, as DNA: TGTGCCACCCTCCCCGCCCGACAGGGGTACTATGGCTACACCTTC. Translated, it gives CATLPARQGYYGYTF.

With regard to this clone: The germline gene is not matched at one end of the junction; a read error may be the cause. V and J are TRBV6-1 and TRBJ1-2; TRBD1 aligns across 9 bases. Germline V gene lookup returns CDR1 MNHNS and CDR2 SASEGT. The CDR3 consists of 16 residues. In DNA form, the CDR3 reads TGTGCCATCAGTGAGCCACTTCCCGGGACAGGGTTTGGCTACACCTTC. Its protein product is CAISEPLPGTGFGYTF.

The chain carries TRBV27 and TRBJ1-5; D is possibly TRBD1 (6 bases). Trimming shortened V by 6 bases and J by 2 bases, and 14 bases separated the two germline ends. Germline V gene lookup returns CDR1 MNHEY and CDR2 SMNVEV (reference sequence). The CDR3 covers 15 residues. The chain's CDR3 is CASRQEGGGNQPQHF. As DNA, the CDR3 is TGTGCCAGCAGGCAAGAAGGGGGGGGCAATCAGCCCCAGCATTTT.

The gene calls are TRBV10-3 and TRBJ1-5, with 7 bases aligning to TRBD1. This CDR3 is 16 amino acids long. Trimming at V came to 2 bases and at J to 0 bases, leaving 4 bases not matched to a gene. From germline, CDR1 is ENHRY and CDR2 SYGVKD. The CDR3 nucleotides read TGTGCCATCAGTGAGCCGGGACAGAATAGCAATCAGCCCCAGCATTTT. It yields the protein CAISEPGQNSNQPQHF.

V usage is TRBV10-3 and J usage is TRBJ2-3; a weak D match, TRBD1 (6 bases). Per germline, CDR1 ENHRY and CDR2 SYGVKD. This CDR3 contains 12 residues. V lost 2 bases, J lost 6 bases, and 6 bases lay in between. Here the CDR3 DNA reads TGTGCCATCAGTGAGGGGGGCGATACGCAGTATTTT. This gives the protein CAISEGGDTQYF.

V gene TRBV5-1 combines with J gene TRBJ2-5, with 8 bases identical to TRBD2. Germline V gene lookup returns CDR1 SGHRS and CDR2 YFSETQ. The V segment lost 0 bases and the J segment 5 bases; nucleotides outside the gene matches: 9. The CDR3 spans 16 residues. CDR3 in amino acids: CASSLAGRGEFETQYF. CDR3 bases: TGCGCCAGCAGCTTGGCCGGGCGGGGGGAGTTTGAGACCCAGTACTTC.